A single sample gave rise to the 6 T cell receptor beta chains below, sequenced in a study of T cell changes during pregnancy in multiple sclerosis. TCRdb's table, derived via immunoSEQ multiplex PCR, lists solely in-frame clones and lacks some. The repertoire holds some 85,000 clones, with nearly 95% as singletons. Here the sequenced sample was peripheral blood, taken in the second trimester of pregnancy. These receptors were collected from a female donor with multiple sclerosis, enrolled in a pregnancy study.

This sequence joins TRBV12-5 and TRBJ2-5, with 8 bases identical to TRBD2. The trim removed 5 bases at V and 4 bases at J, leaving 3 bases unmatched. The V gene's germline CDR1 is LGHNT and CDR2 FRNRAP. The CDR3 sequence is 13 residues long. CDR3: CASGLGLAETQYF. The DNA of the CDR3 is TGTGCTAGTGGTCTAGGACTAGCAGAGACCCAGTACTTC.

The chain carries TRBV5-1 and TRBJ1-4; 7 nucleotides match TRBD1. CDR1 SGHRS and CDR2 YFSETQ come from the germline V gene. There are 17 residues in the CDR3. V lost 0 bases and J lost 4; bases outside the gene matches: 9. Here the CDR3 reads CASSLGVGGAFNEKLFF. The CDR3, as DNA: TGCGCCAGCAGCTTGGGGGTAGGGGGCGCCTTTAATGAAAAACTGTTTTTT.

The gene calls are TRBV19 and TRBJ2-1; 8 bases agree with TRBD2. The CDR3 runs to 15 residues. With V trimmed by 1 base and J by 4 bases, 3 bases remained unmatched. The V gene's germline CDR1 is LNHDA and CDR2 SQIVND (reference sequence). The CDR3: CASSIAGGTYNEQFF. CDR3 bases: TGTGCCAGTAGTATAGCGGGGGGGACTTACAATGAGCAGTTCTTC.

The gene calls are TRBV6-4 and TRBJ1-2; D ambiguous. Germline loops: CDR1 MRHNA, CDR2 SNTAGT. This CDR3 comprises 13 residues. Trimming cost V 1 base and J 7 bases, with 10 bases left between them. The CDR3 reads CASSDWRGGGYTF. CDR3 bases: TGTGCCAGCAGTGACTGGAGAGGAGGTGGCTACACCTTC.

This clone showed up just a few times. CDR3 amino acids: CASSSGTVVTEAFF. In DNA form, the CDR3 reads TGTGCCAGCAGTTCCGGGACAGTTGTCACTGAAGCTTTCTTT. The chain links TRBV6-1 to TRBJ1-1; 7 positions match TRBD1. V was pared by 5 bases and J by 4 bases, with 7 bases of the junction left unmatched. Germline V lookup: CDR1 MNHNS, CDR2 SASEGT. CDR3 length: 14 residues.

The chain carries TRBV7-8 and TRBJ2-7; tentatively, D is TRBD2 (5 bases). The CDR3 totals 13 residues. Germline loops: CDR1 SGHVS, CDR2 FQNEAQ. V lost 2 bases and J lost 3, with 8 bases in between. The chain's CDR3 is CASSLRRDYEQYF. The CDR3 DNA is TGTGCCAGCAGCTTACGACGGGACTACGAGCAGTACTTC.